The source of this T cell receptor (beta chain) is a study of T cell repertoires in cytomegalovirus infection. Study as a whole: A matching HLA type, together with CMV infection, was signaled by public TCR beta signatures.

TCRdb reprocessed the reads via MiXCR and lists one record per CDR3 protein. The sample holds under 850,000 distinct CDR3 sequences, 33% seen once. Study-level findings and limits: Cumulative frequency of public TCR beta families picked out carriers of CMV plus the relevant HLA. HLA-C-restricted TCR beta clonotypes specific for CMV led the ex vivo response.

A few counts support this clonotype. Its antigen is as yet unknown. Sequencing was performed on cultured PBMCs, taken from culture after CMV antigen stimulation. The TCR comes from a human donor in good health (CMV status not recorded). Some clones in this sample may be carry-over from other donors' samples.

The CDR3 bases are TGTGCCAGCAGTTTATTATGGGAGCAGTTCTTC. Its translation is CASSLLWEQFF. V gene TRBV28 combines with J gene TRBJ2-1, with D unresolved. The CDR3 is 11 residues long. The V end was cut by 1 base, the J end by 10 bases, with 5 bases between. Germline lookup yields CDR1 MDHEN and CDR2 SYDVKM.